Listed here are 31 T cell receptor beta chains from one sample, sequenced in a study of blood T cells in healthy people across ages. Combining a sample-barcoded 5' primer with a J-beta primer mix, a second PCR ran for roughly 6 to 12 cycles. Each CDR3 protein gets one entry after TCRdb re-called the 5' RACE reads with MiXCR. The sample has under 2,000,000 distinct CDR3 sequences; less than 50% are singletons. The specimen sequenced was blood. All receptors derive from a woman between 40 and 50 years old in good health.

The chain couples TRBV12-3 or TRBV12-4 to TRBJ2-2; D is unresolved. Trimming shortened V by 9 bases and J by 3 bases, and 8 bases separated the two germline ends. CDR3 length equals 12 residues. This chain's CDR3 is CASTDDTGELFF. The CDR3 DNA follows: TGTGCCAGTACAGATGACACCGGGGAGCTGTTTTTT.

This chain connects TRBV24-1 to TRBJ2-7, with 7 bases that match TRBD1. V lost 10 bases to trimming and J lost 9 bases; unmatched junction nucleotides: 17. Germline lookup yields CDR1 KGHDR and CDR2 SFDVKD. The CDR3 spans 14 residues. The CDR3 sequence is CATDAGTASTGQYF. In nucleotides, the CDR3 is TGTGCCACAGATGCCGGGACAGCCTCGACCGGGCAGTACTTC.

The sample holds many counts of this clonotype. The rearrangement links TRBV27 to TRBJ2-3, with TRBD2 matching over 9 bases. CDR1 and CDR2 from the germline V gene are MNHEY and SMNVEV (reference sequence). V gave up 6 bases and J gave up 2 bases; unmatched junction bases: 6. CDR3 length: 15 amino acids. CDR3 residues: CASSPLAGPTDTQYF. The CDR3 DNA is TGTGCCAGCAGCCCCCTAGCGGGGCCCACAGATACGCAGTATTTT.

The genes are TRBV5-1 and TRBJ2-3; D gene ambiguous. Trimming removed 3 bases from V and 0 bases from J, with 11 bases in between. CDR3 length: 15 amino acids. Looked up from germline, CDR1 is SGHRS and CDR2 is YFSETQ. CDR3 nucleotide sequence: TGCGCCAGCAGCTGGCCAGACGGTAGCACAGATACGCAGTATTTT. It translates to CASSWPDGSTDTQYF.

V is TRBV6-2 or TRBV6-3 and J is TRBJ2-3; tentative D call: TRBD2 (6 bases). The ends were cut back, 4 bases at V and 4 bases at J, with 12 bases in the middle. Germline CDR1 MNHEY, CDR2 SVGEGT. The length of the CDR3 is 14 residues. CDR3 amino acids: CASSWGDEADTQYF. Written as DNA, the CDR3 is TGTGCCAGCAGTTGGGGGGACGAAGCAGATACGCAGTATTTT.

This clonotype was counted a few times. J is TRBJ2-5 and V is TRBV5-1; 10 positions agree with TRBD1. V was clipped by 3 bases and J by 5 bases; unmatched bases: 7. The CDR3 is made up of 15 amino acids. Germline values: CDR1 SGHRS, CDR2 YFSETQ. The CDR3 DNA reads TGCGCCAGCAGCTCTGAGACAGGGGGCCGGGAGACCCAGTACTTC. This encodes CASSSETGGRETQYF.

The rearrangement links TRBV10-3 to TRBJ2-5; D remains ambiguous. The J call may be faulty, since TRBJ2-7 better matches the DNA end. This CDR3 has 10 residues. Germline V gene lookup returns CDR1 ENHRY and CDR2 SYGVKD. The CDR3 region has the DNA TGTGCCATCGGTACCGTCGAGCAGTACTTC. The encoded protein is CAIGTVEQYF.

This clonotype appeared a few times. The V gene is TRBV29-1, the J gene TRBJ2-1; 7 bases align to TRBD1. The CDR3 is 14 residues long. The ends lost 1 base at V and 7 bases at J; junction bases unmatched: 7. Germline CDR1 is SQVTM and CDR2 is ANQGSEA. The CDR3 reads CSVEGWDRANEQFF. CDR3 in DNA: TGCAGCGTTGAAGGTTGGGACAGAGCTAATGAGCAGTTCTTC.

Note on this clonotype: A much larger clone sits a single nucleotide away, making a read error possible. The gene calls are TRBV29-1 and TRBJ2-7, with 14 bases fitting TRBD2. This CDR3 is 17 amino acids long. From germline, CDR1 is SQVTM and CDR2 ANQGSEA. Trimming took 7 bases from V and 7 from J; bases not matched to a gene: 18. CDR3 amino acids: CSGMGLAGAKHYNEQYF. CDR3 DNA sequence: TGCAGCGGGATGGGACTAGCGGGGGCTAAACACTACAATGAGCAGTACTTC.

A remark on this clonotype: A much larger clone differs by one base, so this may be a read error. The rearrangement uses TRBV12-3 or TRBV12-4 and TRBJ1-2; D not certain. This CDR3 spans 12 amino acids. CDR3 in DNA: TGTGCCAGCAGGTTAGGGCCGGGAGGCTACACCTTC. Translated, it gives CASRLGPGGYTF.

This clonotype was observed a few times. The genes are TRBV20-1 and TRBJ2-5; the match to TRBD1 covers 12 bases. This CDR3 has 14 residues. Trimming at V came to 6 bases and at J to 5 bases, leaving 7 bases not matched to a gene. Germline-derived CDR1 and CDR2 are DFQATT and SNEGSKA (reference sequence). The CDR3 nucleotides are TGCAGTGCCACGGGACAGGGGGCACGGGAGACCCAGTACTTC. Translated: CSATGQGARETQYF.

The rearrangement uses TRBV5-4 and TRBJ1-1; D is uncertain. V was pared by 2 bases and J by 0 bases, with 11 bases between. The CDR3 is made up of 15 amino acids. Germline lookup yields CDR1 SGHNT and CDR2 YYREEE (reference sequence). The CDR3 sequence is CASSFGGRLNTEAFF. CDR3 nucleotides: TGTGCCAGCAGCTTTGGCGGACGGTTGAACACTGAAGCTTTCTTT.

Only a few counts were recorded for this clonotype. The chain is built from TRBV4-1 and TRBJ2-5; possibly TRBD2 for D (6 bases). Germline V lookup: CDR1 MGHRA, CDR2 YSYEKL. V was shortened by 4 bases and J by 4 bases, with 10 bases between the two germline ends. The CDR3 runs to 13 residues. In nucleotides, the CDR3 is TGCGCCAGCAGCCCGGAGGGAAGAGAGACCCAGTACTTC. This translates into CASSPEGRETQYF.

The V and J genes are TRBV29-1 and TRBJ1-4, with 9 bases identical to TRBD1. CDR3 length: 13 residues. Germline V gene sequence: CDR1 SQVTM, CDR2 ANQGSEA. Unmatched junction bases numbered 5, after V lost 7 bases and J lost 5 bases. In DNA, the CDR3 is TGCAGCGCCCTTGGACAGGGGAATGAAAAACTGTTTTTT. As protein: CSALGQGNEKLFF.

The chain joins TRBV29-1 to TRBJ1-2; a possible D gene is TRBD1 (5 bases). The CDR3 covers 14 residues. Trimming pared 5 bases from V and 4 bases from J, leaving 17 bases between. The germline CDR1 and CDR2 sequences are SQVTM and ANQGSEA. CDR3 bases: TGCAGCGTTAAAGTAGTTGAGGGGAGCTATGGCTACACCTTC. Translated, it gives CSVKVVEGSYGYTF.

The gene calls are TRBV4-1 and TRBJ1-6; tentatively, D is TRBD1 (6 bases). The CDR3 totals 16 residues. The V gene's germline CDR1 is MGHRA and CDR2 YSYEKL. V lost 0 bases and J lost 8, with 14 bases in between. CDR3 DNA: TGCGCCAGCAGCCAAGAAGGGGGGTCCGGAGATTCACCCCTCCACTTT. It is translated as CASSQEGGSGDSPLHF.

This chain connects TRBV20-1 to TRBJ1-2; TRBD1 agrees at 7 bases. Germline V lookup: CDR1 DFQATT, CDR2 SNEGSKA (reference sequence). The CDR3 is 13 residues long. With V trimmed by 6 bases and J by 0 bases, 4 bases remained unmatched. The CDR3 DNA reads as TGCAGTGCAACACAGGGGACTAACTATGGCTACACCTTC. This translates into CSATQGTNYGYTF.

To note about this clonotype: One end of the junction fails to match germline, which may point to a read error. V and J are TRBV6-1 and TRBJ2-3; a possible D gene is TRBD1 (5 bases). This CDR3 has 14 amino acids. Germline CDR1 and CDR2: MNHNS and SASEGT. Here the CDR3 reads CASKESGPTGTQYF. The CDR3 DNA is TGTGCCAGCAAGGAATCCGGGCCCACAGGTACGCAGTATTTT.

The chain links TRBV5-1 to TRBJ2-7; 10 bases are a match to TRBD1. The J call is in doubt because the DNA end fits TRBJ2-5 better. Germline V gene lookup returns CDR1 SGHRS and CDR2 YFSETQ. This CDR3 has 15 amino acids. The chain's CDR3 is CASSAETGGVETQYF. In DNA, the CDR3 is TGCGCCAGCAGCGCCGAGACAGGGGGCGTAGAGACCCAGTACTTC.

This clonotype was counted at least ten times. The chain couples TRBV27 to TRBJ2-6, with D unclear. Germline assignment: CDR1 MNHEY and CDR2 SMNVEV (reference sequence). This CDR3 is built from 13 residues. V dropped 6 bases and J dropped 0 bases, with 3 bases sitting between them. CDR3 sequence reads: CASSLSGANVLTF. CDR3 DNA sequence: TGTGCCAGCAGCCTCTCTGGGGCCAACGTCCTGACTTTC.

This clonotype was observed a few times. This chain links TRBV7-2 with TRBJ2-3; D remains unclear. The CDR3 totals 13 residues. CDR1 SGHTA and CDR2 FQGNSA come from the germline V gene. Trimming pared 5 bases from V and 0 bases from J, leaving 6 bases between. The CDR3: CASSITSTDTQYF. CDR3 DNA: TGTGCCAGCAGCATTACTAGCACAGATACGCAGTATTTT.

This clonotype occurred many times. This chain uses TRBV6-1 with TRBJ2-7; 7 nucleotides agree with TRBD1. Unmatched junction bases numbered 2, after V lost 10 bases and J lost 2 bases. Germline V gives CDR1 MNHNS, CDR2 SASEGT. The CDR3 runs to 11 residues. The CDR3 DNA is TGTGCCACCCAGGGGGCCTACGAGCAGTACTTC. Translated: CATQGAYEQYF.

This rearrangement joins TRBV20-1 to TRBJ1-4, with D perhaps TRBD1 (6 bases). The germline V and J ends were trimmed by 1 base and 3 bases, with 12 bases remaining between them. Germline CDR1 is DFQATT and CDR2 is SNEGSKA (reference sequence). This CDR3 has 15 amino acids. This chain's CDR3 is CSARGIRGPNEKLFF. The CDR3 bases are TGCAGTGCTAGAGGCATCAGGGGCCCTAATGAAAAACTGTTTTTT.

This clonotype was observed a few times. The chain joins TRBV11-2 to TRBJ1-2, with no clear D. The CDR3 covers 15 residues. CDR1 SGHAT and CDR2 FQNNGV come from the germline V gene. Trimming removed 7 bases from V and 5 bases from J, with 20 bases in between. The CDR3 protein is CASTSPGKNLYGYTF. The CDR3 DNA reads TGTGCCAGCACCTCCCCCGGAAAAAACCTTTATGGCTACACCTTC.

V and J are TRBV7-8 and TRBJ2-7, with D possibly being TRBD1 or TRBD2 (6 bases each). Germline assignment: CDR1 SGHVS and CDR2 FQNEAQ. Trimming pared 6 bases from V and 6 bases from J, leaving 15 bases between. The CDR3 totals 13 residues. Here the CDR3 reads CASSLEGDAEQYF. The DNA of the CDR3 is TGTGCCAGCAGTTTGGAGGGGGACGCCGAGCAGTACTTC.

The V and J genes are TRBV10-3 and TRBJ2-1; no reliable D call. In germline, CDR1 is ENHRY, CDR2 SYGVKD. This CDR3 comprises 16 residues. V lost 2 bases, J lost 5 bases, and 16 bases lay in between. CDR3 protein: CAISESGSAYNNEQFF. Written as DNA, the CDR3 is TGTGCCATCAGTGAGAGTGGGTCAGCCTATAACAATGAGCAGTTCTTC.

V is TRBV20-1 and J is TRBJ2-5; 13 bases map to TRBD2. This CDR3 has 14 amino acids. Unmatched junction bases numbered 2, after V lost 5 bases and J lost 2 bases. Germline V gene data show CDR1 as DFQATT and CDR2 as SNEGSKA (reference sequence). The CDR3 region is CSAWTSGGQETQYF. CDR3 bases: TGCAGTGCTTGGACTAGCGGGGGACAAGAGACCCAGTACTTC.

The V call is TRBV2, the J call TRBJ2-7; TRBD2 might be the D (6 bases). The germline CDR1 and CDR2 sequences are SNHLY and FYNNEI. This CDR3 has 14 residues. V shed 3 bases and J shed 7 bases, with 16 bases lying between them. The chain's CDR3 is CASSDTSWVSEQYF. CDR3 coding DNA: TGTGCCAGCAGTGATACTAGCTGGGTGTCAGAGCAGTACTTC.

This clonotype was seen only once. This rearrangement joins TRBV15 to TRBJ1-1; 8 bases align to TRBD1. The ends lost 4 bases at V and 1 base at J; junction bases unmatched: 5. CDR3 length: 15 amino acids. Germline CDR1 LNHNV, CDR2 YYDKDF (reference sequence). In nucleotides, the CDR3 is TGTGCCACCAGCATCCCCGGGACAGGGAACACTGAAGCTTTCTTT. Its translation: CATSIPGTGNTEAFF.

The V and J genes are TRBV6-6 and TRBJ1-2; TRBD1 agrees at 8 bases. Germline CDR1 and CDR2: MNHNY and SVGAGI (reference sequence). This CDR3 is 16 amino acids long. V lost 7 bases to trimming and J lost 4 bases; unmatched junction nucleotides: 14. CDR3 residues: CASNDPGGYGSYGYTF. In DNA form, the CDR3 reads TGTGCCAGCAACGATCCAGGGGGCTATGGGAGCTATGGCTACACCTTC.

This clonotype appeared a single time. As DNA, the CDR3 is TGTGCCAGCAGCGAGGGACCACTAGTGGACTACGAGCAGTACTTC. This codes for CASSEGPLVDYEQYF. The chain has TRBV7-9 and TRBJ2-5, with D perhaps matching TRBD1 or TRBD2 (5 bases each). Matching the DNA end better, TRBJ2-7 makes the J call doubtful. Germline V lookup: CDR1 SEHNR, CDR2 FQNEAQ (reference sequence). The CDR3 spans 15 residues.